This T cell receptor beta chain was recorded in a study of identical twins. This clonotype occurred many times. The CDR3 is 14 residues long. The V and J ends lost 0 bases and 8 bases respectively, with 9 bases between them. Germline lookup yields CDR1 SGHRS and CDR2 YFSETQ. Each CDR3 protein gets one entry after TCRdb re-called the 5' RACE reads with MiXCR. Of approximately 700,000 distinct CDR3 sequences in the sample, around 6% were seen once. The sample consisted of naive T cells sorted from blood. The sequence derives from a man between 18 and 35 years old in good health. The chain recombines TRBV5-1 with TRBJ1-6; no reliable D call. The CDR3 bases are TGCGCCAGCAGCTTGGACAGTAGGGATTCACCCCTCCACTTT. Protein: CASSLDSRDSPLHF.